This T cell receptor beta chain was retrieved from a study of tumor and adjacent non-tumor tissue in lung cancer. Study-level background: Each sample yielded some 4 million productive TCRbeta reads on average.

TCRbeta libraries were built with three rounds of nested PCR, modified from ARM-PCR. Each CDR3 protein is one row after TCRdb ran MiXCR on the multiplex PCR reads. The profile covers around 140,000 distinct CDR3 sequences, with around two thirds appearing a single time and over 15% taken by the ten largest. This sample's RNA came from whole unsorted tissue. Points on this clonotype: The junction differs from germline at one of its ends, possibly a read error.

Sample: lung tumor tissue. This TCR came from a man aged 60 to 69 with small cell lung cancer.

CDR3 nucleotide sequence: TGTGCCAGCAGTTCATTAGCCGGGGAGATGTTTTTT. Translating gives CASSSLAGEMFF. The chain uses TRBV6-2 or TRBV6-3 and TRBJ2-2, with D possibly matching TRBD2 (5 bases). Germline CDR1 is MNHEY and CDR2 is SVGEGT. The CDR3 covers 12 residues.